This T cell receptor beta chain comes out of a study of control samples from healthy donors and cancer patients (dated by TCRdb to about 2020). CDR1 LGHNT and CDR2 FRNRAP are derived from the germline V gene. Including cysteine and phenylalanine, the CDR3 has 15 amino acids. The retained sequence is limited to the CDR3, 45 bases, with the frame set at the first base. V ends up 6 bases short and J 2 bases short, with an unmatched junction base count of 8. Library construction relied on the immunoSEQ multiplex PCR assay. TCRdb obtained this table from immuneACCESS and retained in-frame rearrangements with V and J assigned. These tables miss some clones; where compared with another copy, unresolved V genes account for less than half of the shortfall, and the remainder is unexplained. Recorded for this sample are 150,000 to 200,000 clones; roughly 92% of them occurred a single time. About 1.4% of the sample is held by the ten biggest clonotypes.

A note on this clone: This clone's antigen is unknown. Base qualities are missing; no much larger clone stands one base away.

This TCR was recovered from a man under 40 in good health. The sequenced sample was blood. This chain joins TRBV12-5 to TRBJ2-3; 7 bases in between match TRBD1. The CDR3 protein is CASGPGTVHTDTQYF. The nucleotides read TGTGCTAGTGGCCCTGGGACAGTCCACACAGATACGCAGTATTTT.